These 24 T cell receptor beta chains were sequenced from one sample in a study of metastatic and nonmetastatic thyroid tumors. Until they underwent thyroid surgery, no patient had received any treatment. MiXCR re-clonotyped the PCR reads for TCRdb. The table includes about 6,900 clones, around 38% detected once. Sequencing was carried out using tumor tissue. The source is a female donor with papillary thyroid cancer or a benign thyroid nodule (not recorded which). Some clones in this sample may be carry-over from other donors' samples.

This sequence joins TRBV5-1 and TRBJ1-2; no clear D gene. CDR3 size: 12 residues. V was shortened by 2 bases and J by 8 bases, with 10 bases between the two germline ends. The germline gives CDR1 SGHRS, CDR2 YFSETQ. CDR3 coding DNA: TGCGCCAGCAGCTTTGGTGTTGAAGGCTACACCTTC. Its protein is CASSFGVEGYTF.

This clone is categorized as medium-sized. The rearrangement links TRBV13 to TRBJ1-6; unclear D gene. CDR3 length: 15 amino acids. Germline V lookup: CDR1 PRHDT, CDR2 FYEKMQ (reference sequence). V shed 0 bases and J shed 5 bases, with 8 bases lying between them. For the CDR3, the DNA is TGTGCCAGCAGCTTAGGTGGGCCGGATAATTCACCCCTCCACTTT. This translates into CASSLGGPDNSPLHF.

V and J are TRBV2 and TRBJ2-7; no clear D gene. Trimming removed 8 bases from V and 3 bases from J, with 11 bases in between. There are 12 residues in the CDR3. CDR1 is SNHLY and CDR2 is FYNNEI in the germline V gene. CDR3 in DNA: TGTGCCAGCGGCAAGCCGGGCTACGAGCAGTACTTC. It specifies CASGKPGYEQYF. The whole variable domain, remainder taken from reference TRBV2 and TRBJ2-7, is EPEVTQTPSHQVTQMGQEVILRCVPISNHLYFYWYRQILGQKVEFLVSFYNNEISEKSEIFDDQFSVERPDGSNFTLKIRSTKLEDSAMYFCASGKPGYEQYFGPGTRLTVT.

This clone was seen once. This sequence joins TRBV11-2 and TRBJ2-5; D is unresolved. The CDR3 loop spans 13 amino acids. Trimming took 3 bases from V and 4 from J, leaving 9 bases between them. The germline V gene encodes CDR1 SGHAT and CDR2 FQNNGV. CDR3 nucleotide sequence: TGTGCCAGCAGCTTGAATTCCTTAGAGACCCAGTACTTC. This translates into CASSLNSLETQYF.

This clone showed up just once. The V gene is TRBV20-1, the J gene TRBJ1-1, with D unresolved. The CDR3 sequence is 14 residues long. Germline loops: CDR1 DFQATT, CDR2 SNEGSKA (reference sequence). The ends were cut back, 4 bases at V and 0 bases at J, with 12 bases in the middle. CDR3 DNA: TGCAGTGCTACCCCCAGGATCATGAACACTGAAGCTTTCTTT. Amino acid sequence: CSATPRIMNTEAFF.

Regarding this clone: No conserved phenylalanine or tryptophan is present at the end of the CDR3, so a read error is the likely explanation. The V gene is TRBV5-1, the J gene TRBJ2-5; 11 bases are shared with TRBD2. The CDR3 has 16 residues. J was trimmed by 4 bases and V by 6 bases; bases with no gene match: 11. Germline V lookup: CDR1 SGHRS, CDR2 YFSETQ. The CDR3 DNA reads as TGCGCCAGCATCTGGGTTTTAGCGGGAGGGGGAGAGACCCAGTACCTC. Encoded protein: CASIWVLAGGGETQYL.

This clone was counted many times. The rearrangement uses TRBV5-4 and TRBJ2-7; 8 bases are a match to TRBD1. CDR1 SGHNT and CDR2 YYREEE come from the germline V gene (reference sequence). J gave up 3 bases and V 4 bases, and 9 bases lay outside the gene matches. The CDR3 consists of 15 residues. The DNA for the CDR3 is TGTGCCAGCAGCCGGACCGACAGGGGCTACTACGAGCAGTACTTC. It is translated as CASSRTDRGYYEQYF.

The J gene is TRBJ1-5, the V gene TRBV30; D is uncertain. The V and J ends lost 0 bases and 6 bases respectively, with 12 bases between them. The CDR3 has 14 amino acids. Germline-derived CDR1 and CDR2 are GTSNPN and SVGIG (reference sequence). In DNA form, the CDR3 reads TGTGCCTGGAGTGTAGGAGGGAGGATTCAGCCCCAGCATTTT. Translated, it gives CAWSVGGRIQPQHF.

V is TRBV12-3 or TRBV12-4 and J is TRBJ2-3, with TRBD2 as a possible D gene (5 bases). The CDR3 extends over 15 amino acids. Trimming took 6 bases from V and 3 from J, leaving 16 bases between them. The CDR3 region is CASSLLAPRTDTQYF. The DNA of the CDR3 is TGTGCCAGCAGCCTGCTAGCTCCCCGGACAGATACGCAGTATTTT.

This chain connects TRBV3-1 to TRBJ2-2; a possible D gene is TRBD2 (5 bases). V lost 8 bases and J 3 bases, leaving 10 bases between the germline ends. This CDR3 has 13 amino acids. Germline loops: CDR1 LGHDT, CDR2 YNNKEL (reference sequence). The CDR3 coding sequence is TGTGCCAGCTCCTTGGACTACACCGGGGAGCTGTTTTTT. This sequence encodes CASSLDYTGELFF.

The rearrangement joins TRBV5-1 to TRBJ1-6; D is uncertain. The DNA end lines up better with TRBJ1-1; the J call may be wrong. Germline CDR1 reads SGHRS; CDR2 reads YFSETQ. This CDR3 comprises 14 residues. CDR3 sequence reads: CASSLVVRNTEAFF. In DNA, the CDR3 is TGCGCCAGCAGCTTGGTCGTAAGGAACACTGAAGCTTTCTTT.

This chain uses TRBV5-1 with TRBJ2-3, with D uncertain. From germline, CDR1 is SGHRS and CDR2 YFSETQ. The CDR3 has 12 amino acids. Trimming removed 5 bases at V and 6 bases at J, with 10 bases between. CDR3 DNA: TGCGCCAGCAGTCGAGCGTCGGATACGCAGTATTTT. Its protein is CASSRASDTQYF.

The table lists this clone with a few counts. The chain uses TRBV18 and TRBJ1-1; 11 bases are shared with TRBD1. V shed 6 bases and J 5 bases; nucleotides not matched to a gene: 5. CDR3 length: 14 amino acids. Per germline, CDR1 KGHSH and CDR2 LQKENI. CDR3 loop: CASSLGQGETEAFF. CDR3 coding DNA: TGTGCCAGCTCCCTGGGACAGGGGGAGACTGAAGCTTTCTTT. Full variable domain (remainder filled in from reference TRBV18 and TRBJ1-1): NAGVMQNPRHLVRRRGQEARLRCSPMKGHSHVYWYRQLPEEGLKFMVYLQKENIIDESGMPKERFSAEFPKEGPSILRIQQVVRGDSAAYFCASSLGQGETEAFFGQGTRLTVV.

The sample holds a few counts of this clone. The J gene is TRBJ2-1, the V gene TRBV2, with 14 positions matching TRBD2. Trimming cost V 8 bases and J 7 bases; bases outside gene matches: 7. The germline V gene has CDR1 SNHLY and CDR2 FYNNEI. This CDR3 region has 15 residues. The CDR3 DNA follows: TGTGCCAGCGGACTAGCGGGGGGATTTATGAATGAGCAGTTCTTC. Amino acid sequence: CASGLAGGFMNEQFF.

The chain joins TRBV10-1 to TRBJ2-1; no clear D. V was cut by 4 bases and J by 7 bases, with 11 bases left in between. The germline CDR1 and CDR2 sequences are WNHNN and SYGVQD (reference sequence). CDR3 size: 13 residues. The DNA for the CDR3 is TGCGCCAGCAGTGCCCCCCCTAGGAATGAGCAGTTCTTC. It translates to CASSAPPRNEQFF.

V and J are TRBV19 and TRBJ1-5; D might be TRBD1 (6 bases). The CDR3 covers 15 residues. V lost 6 bases, J lost 0 bases, and 12 bases lay in between. Germline lookup yields CDR1 LNHDA and CDR2 SQIVND (reference sequence). CDR3 protein: CASSGTYNSNQPQHF. The CDR3 nucleotides are TGTGCCAGTAGCGGGACATACAATAGCAATCAGCCCCAGCATTTT.

This clone is termed large (0.1 to 1%). The V call is TRBV6-1, the J call TRBJ2-7; D is uncertain. V dropped 8 bases and J dropped 3 bases, with 14 bases sitting between them. The CDR3 contains 13 residues. Germline CDR1 is MNHNS and CDR2 is SASEGT. The CDR3 region has the DNA TGTGCCAGCCTCCGCTTGGGTGGCTACGAGCAGTACTTC. Protein product: CASLRLGGYEQYF.

This clone has more than one count but fewer than ten. The genes are TRBV6-2 or TRBV6-3 and TRBJ1-2, with 7 bases aligning to TRBD1. V lost 1 base and J lost 8; bases outside the gene matches: 7. Germline V gives CDR1 MNHEY, CDR2 SVGEGT. The length of the CDR3 is 14 residues. CDR3 sequence reads: CASSYWDSLRGYTF. The CDR3 DNA is TGTGCCAGCAGTTACTGGGACAGCCTTCGGGGCTACACCTTC.

This chain uses TRBV7-9 with TRBJ2-7; D may match TRBD1 or TRBD2 (5 bases each). The germline V gene has CDR1 SEHNR and CDR2 FQNEAQ (reference sequence). This CDR3 has 13 residues. Trimming removed 4 bases at V and 6 bases at J, with 13 bases between. CDR3 coding DNA: TGTGCCAGCAGCTCGGGGCGGATTATCGAGCAGTACTTC. It yields the protein CASSSGRIIEQYF.

In its sample, this clone is medium-sized. The chain carries TRBV9 and TRBJ1-3; TRBD1 agrees at 7 bases. Germline CDR1 is SGDLS and CDR2 is YYNGEE. The CDR3 spans 16 residues. The trim removed 4 bases at V and 2 bases at J, leaving 9 bases unmatched. CDR3 protein: CASSLWDSRTGNTIYF. CDR3 sequence (DNA): TGTGCCAGCAGCCTATGGGACAGTAGGACTGGAAACACCATATATTTT.

The rearrangement links TRBV20-1 to TRBJ2-1; 8 nucleotides agree with TRBD2. With V trimmed by 3 bases and J by 3 bases, 4 bases remained unmatched. This CDR3 is built from 14 residues. Germline assignment: CDR1 DFQATT and CDR2 SNEGSKA (reference sequence). CDR3 nucleotide sequence: TGCAGTGCTAGGACTAGCGTCGACTACAATGAGCAGTTCTTC. Translation gives CSARTSVDYNEQFF.

Worth noting for this clone: This may be a read error: a much more frequent sequence differs by one nucleotide. The rearrangement joins TRBV5-1 to TRBJ2-7, with D possibly being TRBD1 (5 bases). The CDR3 is 13 amino acids. Germline CDR1 SGHRS, CDR2 YFSETQ. Trimming shortened V by 2 bases and J by 6 bases, and 12 bases separated the two germline ends. CDR3 DNA sequence: TGCGCCAGCAGCTTTAGGCAGGGCTGCGAGCAGTACTTC. Protein sequence: CASSFRQGCEQYF.

This clone is classed as medium-sized. The genes are TRBV28 and TRBJ1-3, with 11 positions matching TRBD1. Unmatched junction bases numbered 2, after V lost 3 bases and J lost 4 bases. The CDR3 totals 15 residues. The germline gives CDR1 MDHEN, CDR2 SYDVKM. The CDR3: CASSLDRGRGNTIYF. CDR3 sequence (DNA): TGTGCCAGCAGTTTGGACAGGGGGCGAGGAAACACCATATATTTT.

Remarks on this clone: The junction does not match germline at one end; this may be a read error. J is TRBJ2-2 and V is TRBV7-2, with a weak D call TRBD2 (5 bases). The germline V gene encodes CDR1 SGHTA and CDR2 FQGNSA. The CDR3 has 16 residues. The CDR3 region is CASSLVASFGIGQLFF. The DNA of the CDR3 is TGTGCCAGCAGCTTAGTGGCTAGCTTCGGCATCGGGCAGCTGTTTTTT.